This T cell receptor (beta chain) emerged from a study of cytomegalovirus exposure and HLA in healthy donors. The PCR made use of 60 Vbeta and 13 Jbeta primers. In the authors' workflow: As a later analysis found, there were around 86 million unique TCR beta chains, of which roughly 11 million were shared. The method was immunoSEQ multiplex PCR; TCRdb's version includes in-frame clones alone and lacks a portion of them. V, J and clone size reflect that table, while D and trimming were determined from the DNA. Among 150,000 to 200,000 clones listed, around three quarters were seen once. Study results and limitations: Later genetic work tied a missense DCLRE1C variant to beta-chain V and J trimming. Among the most significant clusters, several appeared linked to common viral pathogens in a later analysis.

This clone was observed a few times. No antigen is known for it. This clonotype was sampled from a woman aged 40 to 50 in good health and CMV-seronegative. What was sequenced was PBMCs.

In DNA form, the CDR3 reads TGTGCCAGCAGGGTCCGGAGGGTCTCCTACGAGCAGTACTTC. It encodes CASRVRRVSYEQYF. The chain carries TRBV7-8 and TRBJ2-7; possible D gene TRBD2, 6 bases. V lost 6 bases and J 0 bases, leaving 12 bases between the germline ends. The CDR3 contains 14 residues. From germline, CDR1 is SGHVS and CDR2 FQNEAQ.